This is a list of T cell receptor beta chains from one sample in a study of liver allograft versus peripheral blood T cells. TCRdb fed the reads into MiXCR, producing one record per CDR3 protein. The repertoire includes some 4,000 distinct CDR3 sequences, more than 15% of them detected once, and around 20% sits in the top ten. The receptors come from a human patient who had a liver transplant. Some of the T cells may derive from the graft donor. Both conserved end residues are part of each CDR3. The D gene is left open where the match is weak. Size values are once, few and many counts, or a class for expanded clones, and some rows have none.

clone_size	v_call	cdr3_length	j_call	d_call	cdr3_aa	cdr3_nt
-	TRBV7-9	14	TRBJ1-4	TRBD1	CASSLRQGGGKLFF	TGTGCCAGCAGCTTGAGACAGGGGGGAGGAAAACTGTTTTTT
few	TRBV12-3/TRBV12-4	18	TRBJ2-6	-	CASSLGPLLGRRANVLTF	TGTGCCAGCAGTCTTGGACCTCTCCTGGGGCGCCGGGCCAACGTCCTGACTTTC
many	TRBV7-9	15	TRBJ1-4	TRBD1	CASSLATGANEKLFF	TGTGCCAGCAGCTTAGCGACAGGGGCTAATGAAAAACTGTTTTTT
few	TRBV7-9	15	TRBJ1-2	TRBD1	CASSRSGTGVDGYTF	TGTGCCAGCAGCCGCTCCGGGACAGGGGTGGATGGCTACACCTTC
-	TRBV7-2	16	TRBJ2-7	TRBD2	CASSPQTSGAGYEQYF	TGTGCCAGCAGCCCCCAGACTAGCGGGGCGGGTTACGAGCAGTACTTC
medium-sized	TRBV6-2/TRBV6-3	15	TRBJ2-1	-	CASRVRRTGYNEQFF	TGTGCCAGCAGAGTTCGGAGGACTGGATACAATGAGCAGTTCTTC
medium-sized	TRBV18	13	TRBJ1-5	-	CASSPDRNQPQHF	TGTGCCAGCTCACCAGACAGGAATCAGCCCCAGCATTTT
medium-sized	TRBV5-5	17	TRBJ2-2	TRBD1	CASSRGQGEGRTGELFF	TGTGCCAGCAGCCGTGGACAGGGGGAGGGGCGGACCGGGGAGCTGTTTTTT
-	TRBV24-1	15	TRBJ2-3	-	CATRGRGAVADTQYF	TGTGCCACCAGGGGCCGGGGGGCAGTCGCAGATACGCAGTATTTT
many	TRBV24-1	14	TRBJ1-2	-	CATSDWGREDGYTF	TGTGCCACCAGTGATTGGGGCAGAGAAGATGGCTACACCTTC
medium-sized	TRBV7-2	14	TRBJ1-5	-	CASSLGGNNQPQHF	TGTGCCAGCAGCCTGGGGGGGAACAATCAGCCCCAGCATTTT
medium-sized	TRBV28	13	TRBJ2-7	-	CATRGGQTYEQYF	TGTGCCACCAGGGGGGGCCAAACCTACGAGCAGTACTTC
-	TRBV20-1	13	TRBJ2-7	TRBD1	CSAPREQGFEQYF	TGCAGTGCCCCCCGGGAACAGGGGTTCGAGCAGTACTTC
medium-sized	TRBV19	15	TRBJ1-2	TRBD1	CASSIGTGTSYGYTF	TGTGCCAGTAGTATAGGGACAGGGACGAGCTATGGCTACACCTTC
medium-sized	TRBV24-1	16	TRBJ2-2	-	CATSDPGGLNTGELFF	TGTGCCACCAGTGACCCGGGGGGCCTAAACACCGGGGAGCTGTTTTTT
hyperexpanded	TRBV30	15	TRBJ1-1	-	CAWRTGPPMNTEAFF	TGTGCCTGGAGGACCGGGCCCCCAATGAACACTGAAGCTTTCTTT
medium-sized	TRBV7-2	15	TRBJ1-1	-	CASSPWTPGGGEAFF	TGTGCCAGCAGCCCCTGGACCCCCGGGGGGGGTGAAGCTTTCTTT
-	TRBV12-3/TRBV12-4	12	TRBJ1-2	-	CASSLALDGYTF	TGTGCCAGCAGTTTAGCCCTTGATGGCTACACCTTC
medium-sized	TRBV29-1	13	TRBJ1-6	-	CSASADYNSPLHF	TGCAGCGCCAGTGCGGACTATAATTCACCCCTCCACTTT
medium-sized	TRBV6-1	13	TRBJ1-2	-	CASSEVRIYGYTF	TGTGCCAGCAGTGAAGTCAGGATTTATGGCTACACCTTC
medium-sized	TRBV19	13	TRBJ1-2	-	CASTASAHYGYTF	TGTGCCAGTACGGCGTCGGCCCACTATGGCTACACCTTC
medium-sized	TRBV15	17	TRBJ1-4	-	CATSRARKPTGWEKLFF	TGTGCCACCAGCAGAGCCCGGAAACCTACAGGGTGGGAAAAACTGTTTTTT
-	TRBV20-1	15	TRBJ2-5	TRBD1	CSARRGTGGQETQYF	TGCAGTGCTAGACGCGGGACAGGGGGACAAGAGACCCAGTACTTC
-	TRBV2	16	TRBJ2-1	TRBD2	CASSEGGGLPYNEQFF	TGTGCCAGCAGTGAGGGCGGGGGGTTGCCGTACAATGAGCAGTTCTTC
large	TRBV6-1	15	TRBJ2-1	TRBD1	CASGSGQGAYNEQFF	TGTGCCAGTGGGAGTGGGCAGGGGGCATACAATGAGCAGTTCTTC
medium-sized	TRBV19	16	TRBJ1-2	-	CATTEEGSLANYGYTF	TGTGCCACTACGGAAGAGGGATCCTTAGCTAACTATGGCTACACCTTC
-	TRBV5-6	14	TRBJ1-2	TRBD1	CASSFLRTGHGYTF	TGTGCCAGCAGCTTCCTACGGACAGGGCATGGCTACACCTTC
-	TRBV24-1	15	TRBJ2-1	TRBD2	CATSFGLVPYNEQFF	TGTGCCACCAGTTTCGGACTAGTCCCCTACAATGAGCAGTTCTTC
few	TRBV5-6	15	TRBJ2-1	TRBD2	CASSFGTSGYNEQFF	TGTGCCAGCAGCTTCGGGACTAGCGGATACAATGAGCAGTTCTTC
medium-sized	TRBV30	12	TRBJ1-2	-	CAAGGLNYGYTF	TGTGCCGCTGGGGGGCTAAACTATGGCTACACCTTC
medium-sized	TRBV19	15	TRBJ1-5	TRBD1	CASRVLQGANLTQHF	TGTGCCAGTAGAGTATTGCAGGGGGCTAATTTGACCCAGCATTTT
few	TRBV12-3/TRBV12-4	14	TRBJ1-4	-	CASTSEGGSEKLFF	TGTGCCAGCACCTCGGAGGGGGGGAGTGAAAAACTGTTTTTT
few	TRBV20-1	12	TRBJ1-5	TRBD1	CSADRGNQPQHF	TGCAGTGCCGACAGGGGCAATCAGCCCCAGCATTTT
medium-sized	TRBV6-5	13	TRBJ1-4	-	CASSYSSGEKLFF	TGTGCCAGCAGTTACTCGAGCGGGGAAAAACTGTTTTTT
many	TRBV6-5	14	TRBJ1-3	-	CASSYYGTSDTIYF	TGTGCCAGCAGTTATTACGGGACTTCCGACACCATATATTTT
medium-sized	TRBV5-6	18	TRBJ2-7	TRBD1	CASSFSKDRDRTSYEQYF	TGTGCCAGCAGCTTTTCTAAGGACCGGGACAGGACCTCCTACGAGCAGTACTTC
few	TRBV9	16	TRBJ1-4	-	CASSVGGLATNEKLFF	TGTGCCAGCAGCGTAGGGGGGCTAGCAACTAATGAAAAACTGTTTTTT
medium-sized	TRBV6-2/TRBV6-3	15	TRBJ1-5	TRBD1	CASSYSGGGQRTQHF	TGTGCCAGCAGTTACTCGGGAGGGGGACAGAGGACCCAGCATTTT
medium-sized	TRBV6-5	14	TRBJ1-5	TRBD1	CASSPTGGWQPQHF	TGTGCCAGCTCCCCAACAGGGGGCTGGCAGCCCCAGCATTTT